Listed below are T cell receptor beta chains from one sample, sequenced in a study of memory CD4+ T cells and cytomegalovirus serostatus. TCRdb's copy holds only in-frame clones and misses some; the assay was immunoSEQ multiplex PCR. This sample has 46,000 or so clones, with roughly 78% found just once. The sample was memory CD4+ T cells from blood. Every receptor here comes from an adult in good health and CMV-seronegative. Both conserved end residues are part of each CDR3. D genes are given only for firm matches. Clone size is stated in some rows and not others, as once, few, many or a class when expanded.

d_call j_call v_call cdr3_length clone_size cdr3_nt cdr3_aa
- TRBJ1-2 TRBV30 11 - TGTGCCTGGGGGGTTGGCTATGGCTACACCTTC CAWGVGYGYTF
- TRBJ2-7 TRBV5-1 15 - TGCGCCAGCAGCTTAGGCCAGGGGCCCCTCTACGAGCAGTACTTC CASSLGQGPLYEQYF
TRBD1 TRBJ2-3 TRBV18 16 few TGTGCCAGCTCACCACGACAGGGGGCGAGCACAGATACGCAGTATTTT CASSPRQGASTDTQYF
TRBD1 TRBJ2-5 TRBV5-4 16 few TGTGCCAGCACCAAACAGGGGACAGGATATCAAGAGACCCAGTACTTC CASTKQGTGYQETQYF
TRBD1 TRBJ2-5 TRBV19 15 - TGTGCCAGTAGTATCGGGCAGGGGGCGGTGGAGACCCAGTACTTC CASSIGQGAVETQYF
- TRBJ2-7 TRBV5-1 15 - TGCGCCAGCAGCTTGGACGGGATAGGGGTCGACGAGCAGTACTTC CASSLDGIGVDEQYF
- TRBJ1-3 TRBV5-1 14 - TGCGCCAGCAGCTTGACAGGACCTGGAAACACCATATATTTT CASSLTGPGNTIYF
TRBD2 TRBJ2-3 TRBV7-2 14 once TGTGCCAGCAGCACCGGGGGGGGCCAAGATACGCAGTATTTT CASSTGGGQDTQYF
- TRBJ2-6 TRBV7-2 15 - TGTGCCAGCATCCCCGGCCAAGCTGGGGCCAACGTCCTGACTTTC CASIPGQAGANVLTF
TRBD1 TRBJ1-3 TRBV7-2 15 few TGTGCCAGCACCTATTACAGGGGGCTTGGAAACACCATATATTTT CASTYYRGLGNTIYF
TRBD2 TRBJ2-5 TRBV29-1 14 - TGCAGCGTATGTAGCGGGGGACGCCAAGAGACCCAGTACTTC CSVCSGGRQETQYF